This passage covers 23 T cell receptor beta chains from one sample sequenced in a study of cytomegalovirus exposure and HLA in healthy donors. 60 Vbeta and 13 Jbeta primers were used in PCR. Method: immunoSEQ multiplex PCR; TCRdb's copy keeps in-frame clones and lacks some. The sample totals 150,000 or so clones. The specimen sequenced was PBMCs. The source is a woman aged 45-65 years in good health and CMV-seronegative.

Notes on this clone: Other DNA sequences from this sample encode an identical CDR3 as well. The V gene is TRBV5-1, the J gene TRBJ1-1, with D uncertain. CDR1 SGHRS and CDR2 YFSETQ come from the germline V gene. V was shortened by 0 bases and J by 2 bases, with 8 bases between the two germline ends. This CDR3 comprises 14 residues. CDR3 bases: TGCGCCAGCAGCTTGGAACAGCCAAACACTGAAGCTTTCTTT. Its protein is CASSLEQPNTEAFF.

The V gene is TRBV6-5, the J gene TRBJ2-7; 8 bases fit TRBD1. The CDR3 sequence is 15 residues long. V shed 6 bases and J 0 bases; nucleotides not matched to a gene: 7. Germline loops: CDR1 MNHEY, CDR2 SVGAGI. The CDR3 nucleotides are TGTGCCAGCAGGTCCGGGACAGGCAGCTCCTACGAGCAGTACTTC. Translation: CASRSGTGSSYEQYF.

The chain joins TRBV6-5 to TRBJ1-4, with D possibly matching TRBD1 (5 bases). Deletions cut 0 bases from V and 5 bases from J, with 10 bases between. The CDR3 totals 15 residues. Germline values: CDR1 MNHEY, CDR2 SVGAGI. The CDR3, as DNA: TGTGCCAGCAGTTACTCGGCAGGGAGGAATGAAAAACTGTTTTTT. It translates to CASSYSAGRNEKLFF.

The chain uses TRBV5-1 and TRBJ2-7, with 8 bases identical to TRBD1. CDR3 length: 15 amino acids. Germline CDR1 and CDR2: SGHRS and YFSETQ. V lost 3 bases, J lost 6 bases, and 11 bases stayed unmatched. In DNA form, the CDR3 reads TGCGCCAGCAGCTATGGACAGGGCAGGTTAAGCGAGCAGTACTTC. This codes for CASSYGQGRLSEQYF.

The chain has TRBV5-1 and TRBJ2-7; TRBD2 matches at 12 bases. CDR1 and CDR2 (germline): SGHRS, YFSETQ. Trimming removed 6 bases from V and 1 base from J; junction bases left unmatched: 5. The CDR3 sequence is 15 residues long. The chain's CDR3 is CASTLGTSGSYEQYF. Here the CDR3 DNA reads TGCGCCAGCACCCTTGGGACTAGCGGGTCCTACGAGCAGTACTTC.

V is TRBV5-5 and J is TRBJ1-2; 7 nucleotides agree with TRBD1. The germline gives CDR1 SGHKS, CDR2 YYEKEE (reference sequence). J gave up 8 bases and V 4 bases, and 8 bases lay outside the gene matches. The CDR3 spans 13 residues. The chain's CDR3 is CASSPINRGGYTF. The CDR3, as DNA: TGTGCCAGCAGCCCTATCAACAGGGGAGGCTACACCTTC. The variable domain in full, with the rest retrieved from reference TRBV5-5 and TRBJ1-2, is DAGVTQSPTHLIKTRGQQVTLRCSPISGHKSVSWYQQVLGQGPQFIFQYYEKEERGRGNFPDRFSARQFPNYSSELNVNALLLGDSALYLCASSPINRGGYTFGSGTRLTVV.

V is TRBV9 and J is TRBJ1-5, with TRBD1 identical over 10 bases. The J segment lost 6 bases and the V segment lost 0 bases, leaving 0 bases of the junction unmatched. From germline, CDR1 is SGDLS and CDR2 YYNGEE. The CDR3 spans 14 residues. CDR3 region: CASSVGTGGQPQHF. The CDR3 DNA sequence: TGTGCCAGCAGCGTAGGGACAGGGGGTCAGCCCCAGCATTTT.

The V gene is TRBV11-2, the J gene TRBJ2-1; 13 bases map to TRBD2. This CDR3 spans 14 amino acids. The trim removed 4 bases at V and 9 bases at J, leaving 3 bases unmatched. Germline CDR1 is SGHAT and CDR2 is FQNNGV. The CDR3 is CASSWRLAGGEQFF. CDR3 in DNA: TGTGCCAGCAGCTGGAGACTAGCGGGGGGTGAGCAGTTCTTC.

V gene TRBV20-1 combines with J gene TRBJ1-1, with unresolved D. The V and J ends lost 6 bases and 6 bases respectively, with 8 bases between them. The CDR3 consists of 10 residues. CDR1 and CDR2 from the germline V gene are DFQATT and SNEGSKA (reference sequence). CDR3 DNA: TGCAGTGCCGGTGTCCCTGAAGCTTTCTTT. This gives the protein CSAGVPEAFF.

This sequence joins TRBV29-1 and TRBJ1-2, with D possibly matching TRBD1 (6 bases). V lost 4 bases to trimming and J lost 3 bases, with 6 bases between them. Germline CDR1 is SQVTM and CDR2 is ANQGSEA. The CDR3 extends over 11 amino acids. The CDR3 DNA sequence: TGCAGCGTTGGGACAGACTATGGCTACACCTTC. Translated, it gives CSVGTDYGYTF.

The chain uses TRBV4-1 and TRBJ2-2; the D gene is possibly TRBD2 (5 bases). The germline gives CDR1 MGHRA, CDR2 YSYEKL. Trimming stripped 1 base from V and 0 bases from J, with 9 bases between. This CDR3 region has 16 residues. Here the CDR3 DNA reads TGCGCCAGCAGCCAAGTCCCGGGAACGAACACCGGGGAGCTGTTTTTT. Residues: CASSQVPGTNTGELFF.

The chain recombines TRBV2 with TRBJ2-1; 7 positions agree with TRBD2. The germline gives CDR1 SNHLY, CDR2 FYNNEI. Trimming took 6 bases from V and 8 from J; bases not matched to a gene: 4. The CDR3 runs to 12 residues. CDR3 DNA sequence: TGTGCCAGCAGCGGACTAGAACATGAGCAGTTCTTC. Its translation: CASSGLEHEQFF.

The chain links TRBV6-5 to TRBJ1-5; TRBD1 agrees at 8 bases. This CDR3 has 14 amino acids. The V segment lost 4 bases and the J segment 5 bases; nucleotides outside the gene matches: 4. The germline V gene has CDR1 MNHEY and CDR2 SVGAGI. CDR3 nucleotide sequence: TGTGCCAGCAGTTTCGACAGGGGCGATCAGCCCCAGCATTTT. This encodes CASSFDRGDQPQHF.

The rearrangement uses TRBV29-1 and TRBJ1-3; D uncertain. Germline loops: CDR1 SQVTM, CDR2 ANQGSEA. CDR3 length: 13 residues. V lost 4 bases to trimming and J lost 0 bases, with 7 bases between them. The CDR3 DNA is TGCAGCGTTGCGGAGAGCTCTGGAAACACCATATATTTT. This sequence encodes CSVAESSGNTIYF.

The gene calls are TRBV5-1 and TRBJ1-1, with 9 bases identical to TRBD1. Germline lookup yields CDR1 SGHRS and CDR2 YFSETQ. V lost 3 bases to trimming and J lost 7 bases; unmatched junction nucleotides: 7. The length of the CDR3 is 14 residues. The CDR3 coding sequence is TGCGCCAGCAGCTCAACAGGGGGCGCCGGTGAAGCTTTCTTT. Protein: CASSSTGGAGEAFF.

This rearrangement joins TRBV9 to TRBJ2-5, with 8 bases matching TRBD2. V lost 0 bases to trimming and J lost 7 bases; unmatched junction nucleotides: 8. The CDR3 spans 15 residues. Germline lookup yields CDR1 SGDLS and CDR2 YYNGEE. DNA of the CDR3: TGTGCCAGCAGCGTAGGGCTAGCGGGCGAGGGGACCCAGTACTTC. Encoded protein: CASSVGLAGEGTQYF.

In regard to this clone: The germline gene is not matched at one end of the junction; a read error may be the cause. The gene calls are TRBV9 and TRBJ1-5; no reliable D call. This CDR3 region has 14 residues. CDR1 and CDR2 from the germline V gene are SGDLS and YYNGEE. The CDR3 here is CGSSVEAGNQPQHF. The CDR3 region has the DNA TGTGGCAGCAGCGTAGAGGCGGGTAATCAGCCCCAGCATTTT.

The chain employs TRBV9 and TRBJ1-2; TRBD1 is a possible D gene (6 bases). The CDR3 is 14 residues long. Trimming left V 2 bases short and J 2 bases short, with 10 bases between. The germline gives CDR1 SGDLS, CDR2 YYNGEE. CDR3 amino acids: CASSVGGGNYGYTF. In nucleotides, the CDR3 is TGTGCCAGCAGCGTGGGCGGGGGCAACTATGGCTACACCTTC.

The V gene is TRBV5-6, the J gene TRBJ2-7; a possible D gene is TRBD1 (5 bases). This CDR3 region has 14 residues. CDR1 is SGHDT, CDR2 YYEEEE, per germline. V was clipped by 2 bases and J by 0 bases, with 9 bases between them. CDR3 sequence reads: CASSLTGLSYEQYF. In nucleotides, the CDR3 is TGTGCCAGCAGCTTAACAGGCCTCTCCTACGAGCAGTACTTC.

The genes are TRBV5-1 and TRBJ2-7, with TRBD1 matching 9 bases. The CDR3 is 15 residues long. J lost 4 bases, V lost 3 bases, and 8 bases had no gene match. Germline loops: CDR1 SGHRS, CDR2 YFSETQ. CDR3 residues: CASSSTRDRAYEQYF. As DNA, the CDR3 is TGCGCCAGCAGCTCGACCCGGGACAGGGCTTACGAGCAGTACTTC.

The chain uses TRBV5-1 and TRBJ2-5; 9 bases line up with TRBD1. The CDR3 loop spans 15 amino acids. Germline V gene lookup returns CDR1 SGHRS and CDR2 YFSETQ. With 3 bases clipped from V and 1 base from J, the junction kept 4 bases outside the gene matches. CDR3 amino acids: CASSWGTGIQETQYF. The CDR3 DNA follows: TGCGCCAGCAGCTGGGGGACAGGGATCCAAGAGACCCAGTACTTC.

The chain employs TRBV28 and TRBJ1-2; tentative D call: TRBD1 (5 bases). The CDR3 is 14 amino acids. Germline V gene data show CDR1 as MDHEN and CDR2 as SYDVKM. Trimming took 4 bases from V and 8 from J, leaving 17 bases between them. The CDR3 DNA follows: TGTGCCAGCAGTTCCCCCTCAGGGTCTCAGGGCTACACCTTC. It codes for CASSSPSGSQGYTF.

The chain employs TRBV27 and TRBJ2-1; 10 bases agree with TRBD2. From germline, CDR1 is MNHEY and CDR2 SMNVEV (reference sequence). Trimming cost V 5 bases and J 5 bases; bases outside gene matches: 6. The CDR3 is 15 amino acids. Here the CDR3 DNA reads TGTGCCAGCAGTCCCCGGACTAGCGGCAACAATGAGCAGTTCTTC. Translated, it gives CASSPRTSGNNEQFF.